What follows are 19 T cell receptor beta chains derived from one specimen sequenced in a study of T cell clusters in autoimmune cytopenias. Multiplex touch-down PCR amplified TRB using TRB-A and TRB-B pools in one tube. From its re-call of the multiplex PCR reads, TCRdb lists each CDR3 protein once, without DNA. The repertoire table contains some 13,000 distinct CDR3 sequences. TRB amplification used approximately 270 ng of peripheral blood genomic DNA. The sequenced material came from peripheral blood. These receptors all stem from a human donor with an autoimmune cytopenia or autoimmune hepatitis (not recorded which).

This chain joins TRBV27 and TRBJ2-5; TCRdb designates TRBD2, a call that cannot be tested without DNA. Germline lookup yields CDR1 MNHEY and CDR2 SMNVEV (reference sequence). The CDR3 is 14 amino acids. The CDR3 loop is CASSLTGAGETQYF.

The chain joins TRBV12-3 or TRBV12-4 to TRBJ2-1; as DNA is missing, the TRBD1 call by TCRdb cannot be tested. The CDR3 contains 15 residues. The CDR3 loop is CASSHPGSGNNEQFF.

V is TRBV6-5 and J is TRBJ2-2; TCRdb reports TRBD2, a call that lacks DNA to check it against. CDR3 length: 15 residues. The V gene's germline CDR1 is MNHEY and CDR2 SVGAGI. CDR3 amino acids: CASSAQEVVAGELFF.

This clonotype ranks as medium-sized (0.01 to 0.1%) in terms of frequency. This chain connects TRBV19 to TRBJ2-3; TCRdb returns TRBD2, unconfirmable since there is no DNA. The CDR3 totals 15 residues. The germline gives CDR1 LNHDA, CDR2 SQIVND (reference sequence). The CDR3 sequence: CASSILLAGTGPQYF. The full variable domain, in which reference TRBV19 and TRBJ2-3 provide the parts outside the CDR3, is DGGITQSPKYLFRKEGQNVTLSCEQNLNHDAMYWYRQDPGQGLRLIYYSQIVNDFQKGDIAEGYSVSREKKESFPLTVTSAQKNPTAFYLCASSILLAGTGPQYFGPGTRLTVL.

CDR3 protein: CASSLLGLAGGSFDEQFF. V usage is TRBV5-6 and J usage is TRBJ2-1; TCRdb's D call, TRBD2, is unchecked because there is no DNA. CDR3 size: 18 residues. Per the germline V gene, CDR1 is SGHDT and CDR2 is YYEEEE.

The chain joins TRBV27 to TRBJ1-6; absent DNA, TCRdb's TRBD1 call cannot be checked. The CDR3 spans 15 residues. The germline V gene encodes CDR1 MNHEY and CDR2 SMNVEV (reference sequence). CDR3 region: CASNPGQVYNSPLHF.

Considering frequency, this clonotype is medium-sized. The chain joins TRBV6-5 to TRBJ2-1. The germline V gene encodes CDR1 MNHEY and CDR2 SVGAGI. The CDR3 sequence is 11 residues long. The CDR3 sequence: CASSYSDEQFF.

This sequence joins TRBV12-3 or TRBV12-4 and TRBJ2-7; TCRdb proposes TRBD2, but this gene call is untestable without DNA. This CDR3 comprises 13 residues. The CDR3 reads CASSFRGGYEQYF.

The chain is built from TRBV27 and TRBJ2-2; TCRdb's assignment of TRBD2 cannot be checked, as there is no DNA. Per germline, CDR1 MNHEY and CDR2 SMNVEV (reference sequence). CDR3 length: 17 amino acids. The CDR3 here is CASSSGLAGTITGELFF.

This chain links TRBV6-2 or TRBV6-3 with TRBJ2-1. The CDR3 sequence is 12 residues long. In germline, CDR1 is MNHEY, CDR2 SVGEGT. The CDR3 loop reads CASSHRDNEQFF.

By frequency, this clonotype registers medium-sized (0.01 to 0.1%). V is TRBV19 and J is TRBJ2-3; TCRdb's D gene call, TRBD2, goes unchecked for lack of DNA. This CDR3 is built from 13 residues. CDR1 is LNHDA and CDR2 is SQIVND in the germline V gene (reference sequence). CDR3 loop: CASESGSTDTQYF. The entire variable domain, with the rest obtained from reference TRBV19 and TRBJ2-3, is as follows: DGGITQSPKYLFRKEGQNVTLSCEQNLNHDAMYWYRQDPGQGLRLIYYSQIVNDFQKGDIAEGYSVSREKKESFPLTVTSAQKNPTAFYLCASESGSTDTQYFGPGTRLTVL.

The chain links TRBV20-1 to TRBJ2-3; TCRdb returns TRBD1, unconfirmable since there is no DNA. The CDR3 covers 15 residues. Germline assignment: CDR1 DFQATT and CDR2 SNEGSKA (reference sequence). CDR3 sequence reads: CSVLAGTASTDTQYF.

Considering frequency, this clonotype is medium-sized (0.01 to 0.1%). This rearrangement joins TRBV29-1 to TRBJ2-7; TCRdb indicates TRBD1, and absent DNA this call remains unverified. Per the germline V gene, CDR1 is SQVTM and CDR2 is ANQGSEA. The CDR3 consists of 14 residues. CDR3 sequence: CSVDSPGHSYEQYF.

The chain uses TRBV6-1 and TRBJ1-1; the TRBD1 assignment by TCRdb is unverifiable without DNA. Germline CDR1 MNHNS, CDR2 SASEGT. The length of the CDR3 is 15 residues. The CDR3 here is CASSSSTRENTEAFF.

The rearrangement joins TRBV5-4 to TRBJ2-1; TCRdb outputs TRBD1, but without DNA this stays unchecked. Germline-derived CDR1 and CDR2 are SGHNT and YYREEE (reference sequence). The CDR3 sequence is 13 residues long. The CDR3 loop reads CASSSQGTNEQFF.

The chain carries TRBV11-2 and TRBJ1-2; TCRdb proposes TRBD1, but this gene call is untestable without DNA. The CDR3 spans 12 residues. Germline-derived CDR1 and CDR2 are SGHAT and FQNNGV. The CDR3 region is CASSLRTAGYTF.

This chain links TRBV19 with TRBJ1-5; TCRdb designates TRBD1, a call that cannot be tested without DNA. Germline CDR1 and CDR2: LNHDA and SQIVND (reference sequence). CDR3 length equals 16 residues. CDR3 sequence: CASSMGSGFTNQPQHF. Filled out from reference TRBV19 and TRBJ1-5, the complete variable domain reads DGGITQSPKYLFRKEGQNVTLSCEQNLNHDAMYWYRQDPGQGLRLIYYSQIVNDFQKGDIAEGYSVSREKKESFPLTVTSAQKNPTAFYLCASSMGSGFTNQPQHFGDGTRLSIL.

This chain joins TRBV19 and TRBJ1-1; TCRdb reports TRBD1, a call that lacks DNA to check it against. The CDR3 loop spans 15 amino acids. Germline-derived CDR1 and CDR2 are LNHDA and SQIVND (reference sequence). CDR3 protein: CASSLRGDRFTEAFF.

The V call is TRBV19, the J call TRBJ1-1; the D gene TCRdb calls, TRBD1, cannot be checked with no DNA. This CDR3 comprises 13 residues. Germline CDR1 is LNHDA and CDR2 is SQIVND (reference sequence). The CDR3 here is CASSQAKGTEAFF.